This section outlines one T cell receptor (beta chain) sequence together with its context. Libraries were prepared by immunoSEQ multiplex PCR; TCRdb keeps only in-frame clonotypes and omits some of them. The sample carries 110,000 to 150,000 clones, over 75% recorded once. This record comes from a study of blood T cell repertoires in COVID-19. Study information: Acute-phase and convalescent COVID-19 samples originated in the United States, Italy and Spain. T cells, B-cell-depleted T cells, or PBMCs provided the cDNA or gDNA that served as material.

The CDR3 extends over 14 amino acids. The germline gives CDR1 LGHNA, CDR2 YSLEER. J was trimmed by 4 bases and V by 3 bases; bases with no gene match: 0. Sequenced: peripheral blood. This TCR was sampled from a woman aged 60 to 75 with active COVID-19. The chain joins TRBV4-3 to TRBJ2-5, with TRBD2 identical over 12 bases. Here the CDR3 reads CASSQTSGRETQYF. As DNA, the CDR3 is TGCGCCAGCAGCCAGACTAGCGGGAGAGAGACCCAGTACTTC.